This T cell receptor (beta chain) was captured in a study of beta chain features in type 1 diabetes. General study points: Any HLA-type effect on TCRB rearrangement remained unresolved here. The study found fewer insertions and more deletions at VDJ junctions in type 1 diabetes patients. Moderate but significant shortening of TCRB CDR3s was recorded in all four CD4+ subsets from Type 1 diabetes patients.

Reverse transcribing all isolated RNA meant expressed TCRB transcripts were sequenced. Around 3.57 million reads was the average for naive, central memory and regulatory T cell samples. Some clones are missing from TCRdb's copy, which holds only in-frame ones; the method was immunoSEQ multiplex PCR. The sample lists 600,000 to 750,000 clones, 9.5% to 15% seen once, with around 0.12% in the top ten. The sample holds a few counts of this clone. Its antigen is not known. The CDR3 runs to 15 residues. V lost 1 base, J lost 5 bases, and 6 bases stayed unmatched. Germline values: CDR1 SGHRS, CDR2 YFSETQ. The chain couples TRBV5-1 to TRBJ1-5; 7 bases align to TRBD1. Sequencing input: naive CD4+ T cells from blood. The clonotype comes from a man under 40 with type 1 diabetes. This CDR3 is CASSLSGQLYQPQHF. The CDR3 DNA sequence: TGCGCCAGCAGCTTGTCGGGACAGCTTTATCAGCCCCAGCATTTT.